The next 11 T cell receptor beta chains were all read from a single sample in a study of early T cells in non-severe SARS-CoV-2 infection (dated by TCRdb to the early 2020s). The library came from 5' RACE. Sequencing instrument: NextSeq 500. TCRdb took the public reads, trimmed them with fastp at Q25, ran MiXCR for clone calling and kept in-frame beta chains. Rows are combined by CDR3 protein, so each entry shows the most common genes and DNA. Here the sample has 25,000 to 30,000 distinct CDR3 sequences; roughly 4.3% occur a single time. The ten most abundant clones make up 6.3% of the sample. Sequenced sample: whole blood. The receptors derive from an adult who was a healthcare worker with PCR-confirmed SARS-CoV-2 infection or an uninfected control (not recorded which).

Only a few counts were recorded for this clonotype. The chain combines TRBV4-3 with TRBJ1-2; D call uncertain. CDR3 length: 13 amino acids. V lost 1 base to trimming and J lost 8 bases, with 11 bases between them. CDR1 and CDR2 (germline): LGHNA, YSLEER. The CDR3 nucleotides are TGCGCCAGCAGCCAAGGATCCGGGTACGGCTACACCTTC. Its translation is CASSQGSGYGYTF.

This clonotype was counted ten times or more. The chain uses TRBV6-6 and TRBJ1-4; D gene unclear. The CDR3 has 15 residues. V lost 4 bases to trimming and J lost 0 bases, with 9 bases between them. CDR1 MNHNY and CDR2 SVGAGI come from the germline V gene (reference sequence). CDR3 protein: CASSSHGSTNEKLFF. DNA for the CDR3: TGTGCCAGCAGTTCTCACGGGTCAACTAATGAAAAACTGTTTTTT.

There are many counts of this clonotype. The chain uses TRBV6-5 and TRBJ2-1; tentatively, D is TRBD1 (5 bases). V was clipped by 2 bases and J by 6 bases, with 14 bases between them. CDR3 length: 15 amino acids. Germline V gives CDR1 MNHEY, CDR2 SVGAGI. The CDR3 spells CASSYGQGLVNEQFF. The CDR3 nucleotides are TGTGCCAGCAGTTACGGGCAGGGTCTTGTCAATGAGCAGTTCTTC.

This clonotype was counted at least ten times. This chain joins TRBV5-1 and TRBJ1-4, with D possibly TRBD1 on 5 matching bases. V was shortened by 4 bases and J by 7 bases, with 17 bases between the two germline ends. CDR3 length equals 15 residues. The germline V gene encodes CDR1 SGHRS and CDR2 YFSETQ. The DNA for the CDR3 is TGCGCCAGCAGCATTCAAGAGGGGCGGCGTGAAAAACTGTTTTTT. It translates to CASSIQEGRREKLFF.

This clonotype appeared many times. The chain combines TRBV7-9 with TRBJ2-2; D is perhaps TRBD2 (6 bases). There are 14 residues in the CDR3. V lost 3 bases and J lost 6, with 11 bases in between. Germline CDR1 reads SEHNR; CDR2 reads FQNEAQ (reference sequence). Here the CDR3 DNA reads TGTGCCAGCAGCTTTGGAGGGTTGGCCGGGGAGCTGTTTTTT. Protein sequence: CASSFGGLAGELFF. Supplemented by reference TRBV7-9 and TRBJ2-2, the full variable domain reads DTGVSQNPRHKITKRGQNVTFRCDPISEHNRLYWYRQTLGQGPEFLTYFQNEAQLEKSRLLSDRFSAERPKGSFSTLEIQRTEQGDSAMYLCASSFGGLAGELFFGEGSRLTVL.

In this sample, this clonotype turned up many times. CDR3: CASSRGGGVHEKLFF. The CDR3 DNA reads TGTGCCAGCAGCCGAGGGGGCGGAGTCCATGAAAAACTGTTTTTT. V is TRBV7-9 and J is TRBJ1-4, with TRBD1 matching 7 bases. Germline CDR1 and CDR2: SEHNR and FQNEAQ (reference sequence). Trimming cost V 5 bases and J 6 bases; bases outside gene matches: 9. The CDR3 is 15 amino acids. The variable domain in full, completed from reference TRBV7-9 and TRBJ1-4, reads DTGVSQNPRHKITKRGQNVTFRCDPISEHNRLYWYRQTLGQGPEFLTYFQNEAQLEKSRLLSDRFSAERPKGSFSTLEIQRTEQGDSAMYLCASSRGGGVHEKLFFGSGTQLSVL.

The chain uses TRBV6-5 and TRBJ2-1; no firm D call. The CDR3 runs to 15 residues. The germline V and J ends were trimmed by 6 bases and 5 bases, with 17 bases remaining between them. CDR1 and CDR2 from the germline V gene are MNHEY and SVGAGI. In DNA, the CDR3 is TGTGCCAGCAGACCCTATCCACCCGAAAACAATGAGCAGTTCTTC. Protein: CASRPYPPENNEQFF.

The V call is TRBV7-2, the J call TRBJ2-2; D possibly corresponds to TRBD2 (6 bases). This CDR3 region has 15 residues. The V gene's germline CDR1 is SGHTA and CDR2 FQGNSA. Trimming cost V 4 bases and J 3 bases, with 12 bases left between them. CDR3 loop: CASSSGLPYTGELFF. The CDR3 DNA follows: TGTGCCAGCAGCTCGGGACTTCCGTACACCGGGGAGCTGTTTTTT.

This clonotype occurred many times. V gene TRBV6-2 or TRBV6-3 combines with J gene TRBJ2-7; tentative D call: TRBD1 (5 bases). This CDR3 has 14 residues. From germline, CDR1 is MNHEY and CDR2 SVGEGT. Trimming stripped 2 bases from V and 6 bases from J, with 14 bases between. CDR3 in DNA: TGTGCCAGCAGTTACGGGGCAGGGTCTGTCGAGCAGTACTTC. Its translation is CASSYGAGSVEQYF.

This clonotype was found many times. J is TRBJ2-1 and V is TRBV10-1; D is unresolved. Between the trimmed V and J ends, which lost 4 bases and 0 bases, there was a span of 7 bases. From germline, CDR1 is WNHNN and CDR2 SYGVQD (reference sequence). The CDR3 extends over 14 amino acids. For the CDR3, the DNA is TGCGCCAGCAGTGTTGGTCTCTCCTACAATGAGCAGTTCTTC. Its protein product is CASSVGLSYNEQFF.

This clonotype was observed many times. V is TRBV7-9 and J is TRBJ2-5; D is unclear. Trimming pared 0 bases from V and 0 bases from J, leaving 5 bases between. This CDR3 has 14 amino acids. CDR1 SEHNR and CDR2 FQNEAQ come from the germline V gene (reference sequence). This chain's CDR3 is CASSLAEYQETQYF. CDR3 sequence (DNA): TGTGCCAGCAGCTTAGCGGAGTACCAAGAGACCCAGTACTTC.